This T cell receptor (beta chain) is drawn from a study of cytomegalovirus exposure and HLA in healthy donors. Study-level findings and limits: Indistinguishable V segments, including TRBV6-2 and TRBV6-3, were excluded. Another analysis was done later, and it associated roughly 15,000 TCR beta sequences with HLA alleles at 0.05 false discovery rate. Among the sequence variants, a highly shared cluster was likely an artifact of sequencing. Most subjects' HLA-A and HLA-B alleles were reportedly predicted from TCR beta sequences.

Comments on this clone: The antigen is undetermined.

Primers included in the PCR were 60 Vbeta and 13 Jbeta primers. This table comes from immunoSEQ multiplex PCR, and its TCRdb copy is limited to in-frame clones, with some not included. The sample includes fewer than 100,000 clones, approximately 72% of them seen just once. This CDR3 has 15 amino acids. J lost 6 bases, V lost 6 bases, and 12 bases had no gene match. The germline CDR1 and CDR2 sequences are SGHTA and FQGTGA. This sequence joins TRBV7-3 and TRBJ2-7; 9 bases are shared with TRBD2. The receptor comes from a woman aged 40 to 50 in good health and CMV-seropositive. Sequenced material: PBMCs. CDR3 nucleotide sequence: TGTGCCAGCAGTCCTAGCGGGACTCCGTATAGCGAGCAGTACTTC. As protein: CASSPSGTPYSEQYF.